This T cell receptor beta chain was identified in a study of blood T cells in healthy people across ages. Staff drew 9 to 10 milliliters of peripheral blood from each donor. A J-beta primer mix and a sample-barcoded 5' primer were used in a second PCR of roughly 6 to 11 cycles. A single record per CDR3 protein comes from TCRdb applying MiXCR to the 5' RACE reads. This table has around 1.5 million distinct CDR3 sequences, approximately 40% appearing once. Germline V gene sequence: CDR1 DFQATT, CDR2 SNEGSKA (reference sequence). Trimming took off 5 bases at V and 2 bases at J, with 21 bases between the two ends. The CDR3 runs to 17 residues.

This TCR was recovered from a woman in her late teens or twenties in good health. V and J are TRBV20-1 and TRBJ1-4; maybe TRBD1 (6 bases). The sequenced sample consisted of blood. The CDR3 region is CSAARDTKIRTNEKLFF. The CDR3 region has the DNA TGCAGTGCTGCACGGGACACAAAAATAAGGACTAATGAAAAACTGTTTTTT.